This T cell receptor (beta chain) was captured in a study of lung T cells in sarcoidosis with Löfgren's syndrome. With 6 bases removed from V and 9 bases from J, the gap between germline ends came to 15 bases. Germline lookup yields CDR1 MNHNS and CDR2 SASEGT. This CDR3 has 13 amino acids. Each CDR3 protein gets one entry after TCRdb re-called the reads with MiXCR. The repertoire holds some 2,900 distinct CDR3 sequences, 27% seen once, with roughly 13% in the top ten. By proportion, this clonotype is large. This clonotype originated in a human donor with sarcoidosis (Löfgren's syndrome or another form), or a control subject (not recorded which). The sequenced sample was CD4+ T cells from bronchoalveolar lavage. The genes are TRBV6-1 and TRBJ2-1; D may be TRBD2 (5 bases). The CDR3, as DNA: TGTGCCAGCAGGCGGGCTCCGGGAATTGAGCAGTTCTTC. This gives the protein CASRRAPGIEQFF.